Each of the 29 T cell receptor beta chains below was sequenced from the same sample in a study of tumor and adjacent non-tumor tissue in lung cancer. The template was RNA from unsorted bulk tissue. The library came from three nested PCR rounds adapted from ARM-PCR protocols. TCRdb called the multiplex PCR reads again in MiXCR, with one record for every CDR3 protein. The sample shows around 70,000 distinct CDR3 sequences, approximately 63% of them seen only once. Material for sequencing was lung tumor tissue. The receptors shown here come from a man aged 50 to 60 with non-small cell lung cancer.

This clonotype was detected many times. The DNA of the CDR3 is TGCAGTGCTCCTAGGGGGGACGGGACCAAAAACATTCAGTACTTC. Translation gives CSAPRGDGTKNIQYF. The gene calls are TRBV20-1 and TRBJ2-4; D possibly uses TRBD1 or TRBD2 (6 bases each). The CDR3 runs 15 residues. V lost 5 bases, J lost 2 bases, and 16 bases lay in between. Germline V gene data show CDR1 as DFQATT and CDR2 as SNEGSKA (reference sequence).

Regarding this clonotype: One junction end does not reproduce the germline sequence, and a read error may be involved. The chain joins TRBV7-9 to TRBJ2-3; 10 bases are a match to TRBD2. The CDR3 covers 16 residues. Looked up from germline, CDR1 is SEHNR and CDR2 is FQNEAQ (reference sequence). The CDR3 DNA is TGTGTCAGCAGCTTAGTAGCGGGAGGTCGAGTAGATACGCACTATTTT. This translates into CVSSLVAGGRVDTHYF.

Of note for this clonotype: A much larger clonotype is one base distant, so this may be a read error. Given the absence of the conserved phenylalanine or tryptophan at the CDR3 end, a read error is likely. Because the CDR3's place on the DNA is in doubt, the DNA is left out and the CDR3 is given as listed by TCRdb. The CDR3 protein is CACSQTGTSNSL. The chain combines TRBV5-4 with TRBJ2-1; the D call in the table, TRBD2, was not verified against the DNA. The CDR3 has 12 amino acids, counting both end residues. Germline V CDR1 and CDR2: SGHNT, YYREEE (reference sequence).

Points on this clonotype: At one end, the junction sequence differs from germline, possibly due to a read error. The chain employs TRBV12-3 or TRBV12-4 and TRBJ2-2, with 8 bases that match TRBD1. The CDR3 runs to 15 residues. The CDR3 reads CTSSPDRGGTEELFF. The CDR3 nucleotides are TGTACCAGCAGCCCAGACAGGGGTGGGACCGAGGAGCTGTTTTTT.

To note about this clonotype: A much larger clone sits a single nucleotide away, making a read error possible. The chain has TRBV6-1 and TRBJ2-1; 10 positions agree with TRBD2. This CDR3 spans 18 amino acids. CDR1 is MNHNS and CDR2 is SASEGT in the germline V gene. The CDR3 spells CASSEISLLAGLYNGQFF. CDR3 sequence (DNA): TGTGCCAGCAGTGAGATCTCCTTACTAGCGGGGCTTTACAATGGGCAGTTCTTC.

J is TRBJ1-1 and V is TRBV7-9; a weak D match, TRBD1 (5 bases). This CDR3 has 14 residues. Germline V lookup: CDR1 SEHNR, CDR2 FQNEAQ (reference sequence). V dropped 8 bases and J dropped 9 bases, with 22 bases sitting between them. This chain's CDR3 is CASGRGGVENQAFF. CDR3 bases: TGTGCCAGCGGCCGGGGGGGGGTAGAAAACCAAGCTTTCTTT.

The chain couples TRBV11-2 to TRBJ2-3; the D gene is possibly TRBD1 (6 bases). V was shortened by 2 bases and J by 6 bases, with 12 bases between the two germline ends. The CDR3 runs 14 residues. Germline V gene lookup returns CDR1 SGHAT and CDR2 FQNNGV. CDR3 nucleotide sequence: TGTGCCAGCAGCTTATTCCCCAGGGGTGATACGCAGTATTTT. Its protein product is CASSLFPRGDTQYF.

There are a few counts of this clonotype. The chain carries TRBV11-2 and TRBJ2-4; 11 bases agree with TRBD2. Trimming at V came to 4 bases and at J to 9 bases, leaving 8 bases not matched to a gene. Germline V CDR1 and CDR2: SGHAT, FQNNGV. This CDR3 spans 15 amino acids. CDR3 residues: CASSSVAGGAGIQYF. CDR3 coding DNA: TGTGCCAGCAGCTCGGTAGCGGGGGGGGCGGGCATTCAGTACTTC. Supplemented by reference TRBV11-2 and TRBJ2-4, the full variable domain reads EAGVAQSPRYKIIEKRQSVAFWCNPISGHATLYWYQQILGQGPKLLIQFQNNGVVDDSQLPKDRFSAERLKGVDSTLKIQPAKLEDSAVYLCASSSVAGGAGIQYFGAGTRLSVL.

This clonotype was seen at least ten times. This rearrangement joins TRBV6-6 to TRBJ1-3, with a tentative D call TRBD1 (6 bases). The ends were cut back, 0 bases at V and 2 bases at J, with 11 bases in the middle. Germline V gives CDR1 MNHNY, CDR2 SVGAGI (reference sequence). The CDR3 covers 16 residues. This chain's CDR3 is CASSYSGPGAGNTIYF. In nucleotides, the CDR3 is TGTGCCAGCAGTTACTCGGGGCCAGGGGCTGGAAACACCATATATTTT.

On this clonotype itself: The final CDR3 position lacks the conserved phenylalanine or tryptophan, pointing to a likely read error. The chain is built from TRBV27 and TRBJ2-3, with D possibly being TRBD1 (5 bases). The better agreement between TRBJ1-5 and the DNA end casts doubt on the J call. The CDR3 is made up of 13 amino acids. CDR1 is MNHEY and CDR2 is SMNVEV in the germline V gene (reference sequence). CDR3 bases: TGTGCCAGCAAGAAGGGGTTGGCAGATACGCAGCATCTT. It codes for CASKKGLADTQHL.

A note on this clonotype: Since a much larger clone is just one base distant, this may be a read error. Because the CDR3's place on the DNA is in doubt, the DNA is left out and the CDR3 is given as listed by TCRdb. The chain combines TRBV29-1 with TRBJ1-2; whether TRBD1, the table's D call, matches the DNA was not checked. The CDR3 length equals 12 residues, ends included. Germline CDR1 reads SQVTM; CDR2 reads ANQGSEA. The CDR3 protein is CSVGQGARGYIF.

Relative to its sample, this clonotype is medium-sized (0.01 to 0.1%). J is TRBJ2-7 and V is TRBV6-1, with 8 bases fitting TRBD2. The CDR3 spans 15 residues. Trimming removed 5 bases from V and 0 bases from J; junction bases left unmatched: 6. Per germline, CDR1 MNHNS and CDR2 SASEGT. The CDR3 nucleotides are TGTGCCAGCAGTCCCGTAGCGGGGAGCTCCTACGAGCAGTACTTC. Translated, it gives CASSPVAGSSYEQYF.

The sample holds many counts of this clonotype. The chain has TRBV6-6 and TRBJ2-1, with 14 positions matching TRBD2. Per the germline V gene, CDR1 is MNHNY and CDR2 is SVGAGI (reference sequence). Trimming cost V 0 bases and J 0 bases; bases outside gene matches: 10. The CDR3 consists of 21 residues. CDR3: CASSYSGGRGTSGSSYNEQFF. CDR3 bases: TGTGCCAGCAGTTACTCAGGGGGGAGGGGGACTAGCGGGAGCTCCTACAATGAGCAGTTCTTC.

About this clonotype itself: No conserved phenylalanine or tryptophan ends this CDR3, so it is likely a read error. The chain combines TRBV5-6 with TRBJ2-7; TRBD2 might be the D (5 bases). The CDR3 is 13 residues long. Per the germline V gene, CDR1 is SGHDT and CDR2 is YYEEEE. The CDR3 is CASSLGRPYVQYL. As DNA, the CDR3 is TGTGCCAGCAGCTTGGGGAGGCCCTACGTGCAGTACCTA.

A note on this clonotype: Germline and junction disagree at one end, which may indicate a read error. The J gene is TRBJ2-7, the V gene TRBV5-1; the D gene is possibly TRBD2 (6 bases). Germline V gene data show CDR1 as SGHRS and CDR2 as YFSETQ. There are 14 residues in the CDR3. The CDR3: CAGSLAGGSYEQYF. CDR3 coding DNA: TGCGCCGGCAGCTTGGCCGGGGGAAGCTACGAGCAGTACTTC.

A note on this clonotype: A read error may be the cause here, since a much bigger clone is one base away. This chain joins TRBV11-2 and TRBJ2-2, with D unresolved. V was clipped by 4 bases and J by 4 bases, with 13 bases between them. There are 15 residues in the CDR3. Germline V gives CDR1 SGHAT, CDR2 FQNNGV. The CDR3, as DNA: TGTGCCAGCAGCTCCGGCGTGCTATCCACCGGGGAGCTGTTTTTT. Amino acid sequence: CASSSGVLSTGELFF.

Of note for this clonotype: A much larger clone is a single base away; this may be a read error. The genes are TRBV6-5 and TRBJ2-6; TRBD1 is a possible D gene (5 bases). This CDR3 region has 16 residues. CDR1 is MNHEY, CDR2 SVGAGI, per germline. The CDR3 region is CAISQQGGSGANVLTF. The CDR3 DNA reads TGTGCCATCAGTCAGCAGGGTGGCTCTGGGGCCAACGTCCTGACTTTC.

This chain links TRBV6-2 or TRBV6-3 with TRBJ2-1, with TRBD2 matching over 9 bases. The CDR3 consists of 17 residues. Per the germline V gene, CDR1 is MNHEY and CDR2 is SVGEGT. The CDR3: CTSSYGGGKTSGNEQFF. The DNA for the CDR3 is TGTACAAGCAGTTACGGGGGGGGCAAGACTAGCGGCAATGAGCAGTTCTTC.

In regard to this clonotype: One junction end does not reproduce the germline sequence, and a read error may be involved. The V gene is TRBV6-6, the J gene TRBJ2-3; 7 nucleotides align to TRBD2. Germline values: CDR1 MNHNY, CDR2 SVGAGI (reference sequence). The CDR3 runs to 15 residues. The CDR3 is CASTYEGTKTDTQYF. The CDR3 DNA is TGTGCCAGCACTTACGAGGGGACTAAGACAGATACGCAGTATTTT.

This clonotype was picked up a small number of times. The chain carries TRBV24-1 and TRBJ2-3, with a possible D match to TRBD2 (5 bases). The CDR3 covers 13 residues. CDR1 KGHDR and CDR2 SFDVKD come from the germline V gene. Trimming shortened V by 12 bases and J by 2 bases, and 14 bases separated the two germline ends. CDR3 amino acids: CAVGGLNTDTQYF. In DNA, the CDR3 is TGTGCCGTAGGAGGTCTCAACACAGATACGCAGTATTTT.

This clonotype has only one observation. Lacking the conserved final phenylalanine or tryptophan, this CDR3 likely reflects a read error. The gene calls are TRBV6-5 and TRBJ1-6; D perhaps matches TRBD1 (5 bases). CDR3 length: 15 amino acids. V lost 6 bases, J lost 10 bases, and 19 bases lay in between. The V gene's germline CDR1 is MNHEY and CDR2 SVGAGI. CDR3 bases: TGTGCCAGCAGGCCGGGAGGGGCCTGGGGCTCACCCCTCCACGTT. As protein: CASRPGGAWGSPLHV.

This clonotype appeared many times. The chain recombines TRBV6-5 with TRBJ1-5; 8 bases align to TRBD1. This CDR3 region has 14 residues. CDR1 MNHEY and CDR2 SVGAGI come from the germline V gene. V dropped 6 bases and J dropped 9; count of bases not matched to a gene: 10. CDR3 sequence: CASRSGQGTRPQHF. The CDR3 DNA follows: TGTGCCAGCAGATCTGGACAGGGCACGCGGCCCCAGCATTTT.

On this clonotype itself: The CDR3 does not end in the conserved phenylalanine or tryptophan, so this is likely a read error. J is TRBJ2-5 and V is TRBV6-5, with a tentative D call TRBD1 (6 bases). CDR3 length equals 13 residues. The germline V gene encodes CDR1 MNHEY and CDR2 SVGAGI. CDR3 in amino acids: CVSTGTNQETQYL. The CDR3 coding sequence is TGTGTCAGCACGGGGACAAACCAAGAGACCCAGTACTTA.

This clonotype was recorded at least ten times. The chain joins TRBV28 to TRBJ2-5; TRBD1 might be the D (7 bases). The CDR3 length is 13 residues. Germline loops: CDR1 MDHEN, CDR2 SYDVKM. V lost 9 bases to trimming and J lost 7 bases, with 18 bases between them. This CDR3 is CASDQGGWSTQYF. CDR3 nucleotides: TGTGCCAGTGACCAGGGGGGTTGGTCGACCCAGTACTTC. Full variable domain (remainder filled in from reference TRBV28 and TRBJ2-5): DVKVTQSSRYLVKRTGEKVFLECVQDMDHENMFWYRQDPGLGLRLIYFSYDVKMKEKGDIPEGYSVSREKKERFSLILESASTNQTSMYLCASDQGGWSTQYFGPGTRLLVL.

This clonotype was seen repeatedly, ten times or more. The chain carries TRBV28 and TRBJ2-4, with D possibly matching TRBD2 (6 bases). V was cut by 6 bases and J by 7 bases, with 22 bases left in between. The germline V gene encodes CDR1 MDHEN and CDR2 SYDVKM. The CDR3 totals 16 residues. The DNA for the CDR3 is TGTGCCAGCAGGCCTACTGTGGGTCTAGCGACCAACATTCAGTACTTC. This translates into CASRPTVGLATNIQYF.

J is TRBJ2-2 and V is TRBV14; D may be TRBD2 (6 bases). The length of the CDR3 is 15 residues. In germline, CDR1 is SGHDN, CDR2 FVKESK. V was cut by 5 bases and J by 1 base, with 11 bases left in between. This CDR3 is CASSYGTRNTGELFF. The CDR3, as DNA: TGTGCCAGCAGCTACGGGACTCGGAACACCGGGGAGCTGTTTTTT.

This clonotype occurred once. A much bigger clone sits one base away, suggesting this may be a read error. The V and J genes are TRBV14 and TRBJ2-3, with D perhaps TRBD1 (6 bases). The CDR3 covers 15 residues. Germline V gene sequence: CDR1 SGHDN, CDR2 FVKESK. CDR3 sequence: CASSQRDIPQDTEYF. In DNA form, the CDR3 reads TGTGCCAGCAGCCAACGGGACATTCCACAAGATACGGAGTATTTT.

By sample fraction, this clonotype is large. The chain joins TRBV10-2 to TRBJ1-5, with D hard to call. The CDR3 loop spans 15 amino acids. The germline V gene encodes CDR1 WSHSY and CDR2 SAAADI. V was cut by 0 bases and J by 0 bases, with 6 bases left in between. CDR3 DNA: TGCGCCAGCAGTGAGTCGACTCTTAGCAATCAGCCCCAGCATTTT. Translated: CASSESTLSNQPQHF.

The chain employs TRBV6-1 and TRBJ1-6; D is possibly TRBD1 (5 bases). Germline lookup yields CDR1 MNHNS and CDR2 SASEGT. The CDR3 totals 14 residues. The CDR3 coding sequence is TGTATCAGCAGTGCGGGACCATATAATTCACCCCTCCACTTT. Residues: CISSAGPYNSPLHF.